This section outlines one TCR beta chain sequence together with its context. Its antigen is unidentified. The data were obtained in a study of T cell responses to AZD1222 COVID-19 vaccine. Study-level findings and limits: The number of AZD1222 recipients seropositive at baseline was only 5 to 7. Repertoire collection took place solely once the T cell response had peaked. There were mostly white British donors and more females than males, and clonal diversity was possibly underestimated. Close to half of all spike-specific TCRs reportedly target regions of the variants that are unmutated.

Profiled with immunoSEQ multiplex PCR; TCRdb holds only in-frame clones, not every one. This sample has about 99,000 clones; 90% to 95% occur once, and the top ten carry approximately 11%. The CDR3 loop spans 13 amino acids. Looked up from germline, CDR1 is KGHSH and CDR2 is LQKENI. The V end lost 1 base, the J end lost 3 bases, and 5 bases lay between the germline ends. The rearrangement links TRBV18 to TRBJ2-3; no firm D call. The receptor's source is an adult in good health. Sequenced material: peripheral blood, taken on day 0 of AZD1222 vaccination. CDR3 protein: CASSPRITDTQYF. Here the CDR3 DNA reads TGTGCCAGCTCACCACGGATTACAGATACGCAGTATTTT.